This TCR beta chain was observed in a study of T cells in Graves' hyperthyroidism and ophthalmopathy. Turning to this clonotype: Just one base apart from a much larger clone, this may be a read error.

Germline-derived CDR1 and CDR2 are SGHTA and FQGNSA. The CDR3 runs to 14 residues. Trimming pared 4 bases from V and 2 bases from J, leaving 12 bases between. TCR beta CDR3 regions were amplified from RNA transcripts. HTBI primers drove first-round RT-PCR of the TCR CDR3. TCRdb called the multiplex PCR reads again in MiXCR, with one record for every CDR3 protein. This table holds more than 500,000 distinct CDR3 sequences, around 15% found once. The rearrangement uses TRBV7-2 and TRBJ2-7; D gene unclear. The receptor was derived from a woman aged 25 to 39 with Graves' hyperthyroidism. The sample was blood. The CDR3 loop reads CASSSALAPYEQYF. CDR3 DNA: TGTGCCAGCAGCTCGGCCCTCGCACCCTACGAGCAGTACTTC.